Described below is a single TCR beta chain sequence and its context. The data are from a study of cytomegalovirus exposure and HLA in healthy donors. PCR amplification relied on 60 Vbeta primers (plus 13 Jbeta primers). Profiled with immunoSEQ multiplex PCR; TCRdb holds only in-frame clones, not every one. The profile shows under 120,000 clones, 79% of them singletons. The TCR comes from a woman aged 40 to 50 in good health and CMV-seronegative. Sequenced: PBMCs.

DNA for the CDR3: TGTGCCAGCAGCTTAGTCGGGGGACCAGTAAGAGGAAATGAGCAGTTCTTC. Its protein is CASSLVGGPVRGNEQFF. This chain joins TRBV7-2 and TRBJ2-1, with D perhaps matching TRBD2 (6 bases). The CDR3 covers 17 residues. Trimming removed 1 base from V and 7 bases from J, with 20 bases in between. Germline V gives CDR1 SGHTA, CDR2 FQGNSA.